This T cell receptor (beta chain) was captured in a study of long-term antiretroviral therapy in people with HIV. About the research overall: The study's earliest collections predate the 2015 immediate-ART recommendation by about a decade.

General study results and limits: Transplant donor controls retained higher diversity, though diversity increased after ART.

Donors each had at least one pre-ART PBMC sample and at least two post-ART ones. Held in samples before DNA extraction were 1-10 million cryopreserved PBMC. Points on this clone: What it binds is not known.

The assay used was immunoSEQ (version v3.0), run at survey level. This table comes from immunoSEQ multiplex PCR, and its TCRdb copy is limited to in-frame clones, with some not included. The data show 25,000 to 35,000 clones, with roughly 90% seen just once and 3% to 4.5% held by the top ten. Looked up from germline, CDR1 is SGHDT and CDR2 is YYEEEE. The CDR3 has 16 amino acids. Losses at the gene ends were 0 bases for V and 1 base for J; bases not matched to a gene: 5. The V call is TRBV5-6, the J call TRBJ2-5; 8 nucleotides match TRBD2. Sequenced material: unsorted PBMCs, taken 1.8 years after starting antiretroviral therapy. The clonotype was recovered from a young woman with HIV. The CDR3 coding sequence is TGTGCCAGCAGCTTGGCGGCTAGCGGGTTCCAAGAGACCCAGTACTTC. This sequence encodes CASSLAASGFQETQYF.